These T cell receptor beta chains were read from a single sample in a study of response to subunit inactivated influenza vaccine. In TCRdb, the RT-PCR reads were re-called with MiXCR into one record per CDR3 protein. The profile shows 500,000 to 550,000 distinct CDR3 sequences, 7.6% of them singletons. This material consisted of PBMCs from blood, taken about 23 months after vaccination. These receptor sequences come from a man between 50 and 75 years old who received an inactivated influenza vaccine. Both conserved end residues are part of each CDR3. The order of the fields is J gene, V gene, CDR3 protein.

J: TRBJ2-7; V: TRBV20-1; CDR3: CSARRSKGSIYEQYF
J: TRBJ2-1; V: TRBV6-2/TRBV6-3; CDR3: CASSTLQGYNEQFF
J: TRBJ2-1; V: TRBV12-3/TRBV12-4; CDR3: CASSWDRVGEQFF
J: TRBJ2-3; V: TRBV20-1; CDR3: CSANYRGSDTQYF
J: TRBJ1-2; V: TRBV5-1; CDR3: CASSPAPTSPYGYTF
J: TRBJ2-3; V: TRBV20-1; CDR3: CSARDQWRGVDTQYF
J: TRBJ1-4; V: TRBV11-2; CDR3: CASSLGFKNEKLFF
J: TRBJ2-3; V: TRBV11-2; CDR3: CASSPGTRGTQYF
J: TRBJ1-1; V: TRBV29-1; CDR3: CSVAGTGGTEAFF
J: TRBJ2-7; V: TRBV6-5; CDR3: CASSYVRGNYEQYF
J: TRBJ2-1; V: TRBV3-1; CDR3: CASSPIAGGAEQFF
J: TRBJ2-1; V: TRBV7-9; CDR3: CASSKSTSGKDYEQFF
J: TRBJ1-5; V: TRBV7-2; CDR3: CASSLVLGRDSGQPQHF
J: TRBJ2-7; V: TRBV4-1; CDR3: CASSRRDRTSYEQYF
J: TRBJ2-7; V: TRBV14; CDR3: CASSQRTGTSGFYEQYF
J: TRBJ1-1; V: TRBV20-1; CDR3: CSARPDYEAFF
J: TRBJ1-5; V: TRBV18; CDR3: CASSPGGPSNQPQHF
J: TRBJ2-7; V: TRBV4-3; CDR3: CASSQTRLAGYEQYF
J: TRBJ1-5; V: TRBV7-2; CDR3: CASSQSRRGGIYQPQHF
J: TRBJ2-5; V: TRBV5-1; CDR3: CASSFGGNYQETQYF
J: TRBJ1-2; V: TRBV5-4; CDR3: CASSLAAGIGYTF
J: TRBJ2-5; V: TRBV7-8; CDR3: CASSFRRGGAETQYF
J: TRBJ1-4; V: TRBV5-1; CDR3: CASTGQGTTNEKLFF
J: TRBJ2-3; V: TRBV24-1; CDR3: CATSDLAGTENTDTQYF
J: TRBJ2-2; V: TRBV4-3; CDR3: CASSQGAGGDTGELFF